This entry lists 10 T cell receptor beta chains sequenced from one sample in a study of T cells after yellow fever vaccination. Using its own MiXCR run on the 5' RACE reads, TCRdb lists one record per CDR3 protein. This table has 400,000 to 450,000 distinct CDR3 sequences, around 20% appearing once. Sequencing was performed on PBMCs, taken before the yellow fever booster vaccination. These receptors were collected from a man aged 18 to 35 who received the YFV17D yellow fever vaccine.

The chain links TRBV20-1 to TRBJ1-1, with 7 bases aligning to TRBD1. Unmatched junction bases numbered 12, after V lost 0 bases and J lost 5 bases. The CDR3 runs 16 residues. From germline, CDR1 is DFQATT and CDR2 SNEGSKA (reference sequence). The DNA for the CDR3 is TGCAGTGCTAGAGATCTCCCGACAGGGTTGGATACTGAAGCTTTCTTT. This sequence encodes CSARDLPTGLDTEAFF.

The chain has TRBV20-1 and TRBJ2-4; 9 positions agree with TRBD1. The germline gives CDR1 DFQATT, CDR2 SNEGSKA (reference sequence). CDR3 length: 14 amino acids. The V and J ends lost 0 bases and 6 bases, in that order; junction bases with no gene match: 3. The DNA for the CDR3 is TGCAGTGCTAGAGATCCGGGACAGGGAAACATTCAGTACTTC. It specifies CSARDPGQGNIQYF.

The V and J genes are TRBV5-1 and TRBJ1-1; D is possibly TRBD1 (5 bases). Germline V CDR1 and CDR2: SGHRS, YFSETQ. Trimming left V 3 bases short and J 2 bases short, with 17 bases between. This CDR3 has 16 residues. This CDR3 is CASSSGRALVNTEAFF. The CDR3 nucleotides read TGCGCCAGCAGCTCGGGCAGGGCGCTCGTTAACACTGAAGCTTTCTTT.

This clonotype was counted a few times. The rearrangement links TRBV13 to TRBJ2-3; perhaps TRBD2 as D (5 bases). The CDR3 runs to 14 residues. Germline V gene lookup returns CDR1 PRHDT and CDR2 FYEKMQ (reference sequence). Trimming took 2 bases from V and 6 from J, leaving 12 bases between them. The CDR3 DNA is TGTGCCAGCAGCTTAAAGCCTAGGGAGGATACGCAGTATTTT. It codes for CASSLKPREDTQYF.

The chain combines TRBV7-3 with TRBJ2-7, with 7 nucleotides matching TRBD1. The CDR3 spans 14 residues. Germline V gives CDR1 SGHTA, CDR2 FQGTGA. J was trimmed by 5 bases and V by 4 bases; bases with no gene match: 8. Here the CDR3 reads CASSSTGLGNEQYF. The CDR3 DNA is TGTGCCAGCAGCTCGACAGGGCTAGGGAACGAGCAGTACTTC.

In this sample, this clonotype turned up a few times. This chain connects TRBV12-3 or TRBV12-4 to TRBJ2-2; 8 bases line up with TRBD1. CDR3 length: 15 amino acids. J was trimmed by 7 bases and V by 5 bases; bases with no gene match: 9. CDR3 bases: TGTGCCAGCAGTCCGAGGGGACAGGCTAACGGGGAGCTGTTTTTT. Translating gives CASSPRGQANGELFF.

CDR3 nucleotide sequence: TGTGCCAGCAAGCTGCCAGGGGTGGGCTATGGCTACACCTTC. It specifies CASKLPGVGYGYTF. The rearrangement uses TRBV5-4 and TRBJ1-2; D is possibly TRBD1 (6 bases). From germline, CDR1 is SGHNT and CDR2 YYREEE (reference sequence). The CDR3 runs to 14 residues. The V and J ends lost 6 bases and 4 bases respectively, with 16 bases between them.

The V and J genes are TRBV4-3 and TRBJ2-2; tentative D call: TRBD2 (6 bases). The CDR3 extends over 18 amino acids. V shed 1 base and J shed 4 bases, with 19 bases lying between them. Germline lookup yields CDR1 LGHNA and CDR2 YSLEER. CDR3 bases: TGCGCCAGCAGCCAAGGGGTGCGGCGGGGCGGTCTCACCGGGGAGCTGTTTTTT. Translation: CASSQGVRRGGLTGELFF.

V usage is TRBV3-1 and J usage is TRBJ1-6; D gene ambiguous. The CDR3 extends over 15 amino acids. Germline values: CDR1 LGHDT, CDR2 YNNKEL (reference sequence). V was cut by 5 bases and J by 7 bases, with 15 bases left in between. The CDR3 nucleotides are TGTGCCAGCAGCTGGAGGTCACTCCAGAATTCACCCCTCCACTTT. Its translation: CASSWRSLQNSPLHF.

This clonotype was found a few times. This chain joins TRBV4-3 and TRBJ1-1, with a weak D call TRBD1 (5 bases). The V gene's germline CDR1 is LGHNA and CDR2 YSLEER. The length of the CDR3 is 16 residues. V was trimmed by 0 bases and J by 10 bases, leaving 21 bases between them. The CDR3 loop is CASSQDRSAGKSRAFF. The DNA of the CDR3 is TGCGCCAGCAGCCAAGATCGTTCCGCAGGGAAATCTCGAGCTTTCTTT.